A single T cell receptor (beta chain) is shown here with its context. Its specificity is unknown. This entry comes from a study of graft-versus-host responses after intestinal transplantation. Across the whole study: Each transplant was multivisceral, liver-intestinal, or isolated intestinal. Each recipient received anti-thymocyte globulin induction, then tacrolimus and steroids for roughly 3 years. Findings of the study overall: Maximum circulating GvH clone levels tracked with early post-transplant HvG decreases. The marrow of recipients harbored GvH clones, and ileum or blood showed some of them first.

Using immunoSEQ multiplex PCR, the repertoire was profiled, and TCRdb retains in-frame clones only, with some absent. This sample has about 110,000 clones, with about 94% found just once. The sample here was unstimulated CD8+ T cells sorted from spleen or lymph node cells, taken before intestinal transplant. This receptor was identified in a human donor who received an intestinal transplant.

The CDR3 spells CASSSTGSGNTIYF. CDR3 bases: TGTGCCAGCAGTTCAACAGGTTCTGGAAACACCATATATTTT. This chain connects TRBV28 to TRBJ1-3, with a weak D call TRBD1 (5 bases). CDR3 length: 14 residues. The germline V and J ends were trimmed by 4 bases and 1 base, with 8 bases remaining between them. In germline, CDR1 is MDHEN, CDR2 SYDVKM.